This is a list of T cell receptor beta chains from one sample in a study of blood T cell repertoires in COVID-19. The protocol was immunoSEQ multiplex PCR, while the TCRdb copy is restricted to in-frame clones and leaves out a portion. The sample yields roughly 180,000 clones, roughly nine tenths seen once. Source material: peripheral blood. The receptors originated from a man between 18 and 35 years old with acute or convalescent COVID-19. Both conserved end residues are part of each CDR3. Each record gives: clone size, J gene, D gene, V gene, CDR3 DNA, CDR3 protein. The D gene is left open where the match is weak. Clone size is not always given. Where it is, it says once, few, many or a class for expanded clones.

>-|TRBJ1-1|TRBD1|TRBV28
TGTGCCAGCAGTGCCCCGACAGGGATGAACACTGAAGCTTTCTTT
CASSAPTGMNTEAFF
>-|TRBJ2-5|-|TRBV7-2
TGTGCCAGCAACACAGGACAGCAAGAGACCCAGTACTTC
CASNTGQQETQYF
>-|TRBJ1-5|-|TRBV28
TGTGCCAGCAGTAATACTGCCGGGACACTGCATCAGCCCCAGCATTTT
CASSNTAGTLHQPQHF
>few|TRBJ1-5|-|TRBV3-1/TRBV3-2
TGTGCCAGCAGCCGAGGGGGATTCAATCAGCCCCAGCATTTT
CASSRGGFNQPQHF
>-|TRBJ1-3|-|TRBV5-1
TGCGCCAGCAGCTTTGACAGATCCTCTGGAAACACCATATATTTT
CASSFDRSSGNTIYF
>-|TRBJ1-2|TRBD1|TRBV25-1
TGTGCCAGCGGTCGGACAGGCGACTACTATGGCTACACCTTC
CASGRTGDYYGYTF
>-|TRBJ2-2|-|TRBV3-1/TRBV3-2
TGTGCCAGCAGCCAAGTCCAGGGTGTGGGGACCGGGGAGCTGTTTTTT
CASSQVQGVGTGELFF
>-|TRBJ2-5|-|TRBV2
TGTGCCAGCAGCGCTATTCGGCGGGGTACTGGTGGAGCGACCCAGTACTTC
CASSAIRRGTGGATQYF
>many|TRBJ1-5|TRBD1|TRBV2
TGTGCCAGCAACAAACAGGGGTATCAGCCCCAGCATTTT
CASNKQGYQPQHF
>-|TRBJ2-7|TRBD1|TRBV5-4
TGTGCCAGCAGCAGTCCGGGACAGCCTCTATACGAGCAGTACTTC
CASSSPGQPLYEQYF
>-|TRBJ2-5|TRBD1|TRBV27
TGTGCCAGCAGTTTCGGGACAGGGGGCAACAAGACCCAGTACTTC
CASSFGTGGNKTQYF
>-|TRBJ2-5|TRBD2|TRBV3-1/TRBV3-2
TGTGCCAGCAGCCAGGTAGCGGGGGTTTGGGGGACCCAGTACTTC
CASSQVAGVWGTQYF
>-|TRBJ2-1|TRBD1|TRBV3-1/TRBV3-2
TGTGCCAGCAGCGCTCGAGGGGGCCGGAGCTCCTACAATGAGCAGTTCTTC
CASSARGGRSSYNEQFF
>-|TRBJ1-1|-|TRBV7-9
TGTGCCAGCAGCCTCACAGGGAACACTGAAGCTTTCTTT
CASSLTGNTEAFF
>-|TRBJ2-3|-|TRBV12-2
TGTGCAAGTCGCTTAGCGTCCAGTAGCACAGATACGCAGTATTTT
CASRLASSSTDTQYF
>-|TRBJ2-1|-|TRBV5-3
TGTGCCAGAAGCTTGCATTTAAGGGCGTGGACAACGATATACAATGAGCAGTTCTTC
CARSLHLRAWTTIYNEQFF
>-|TRBJ1-2|TRBD1|TRBV30
TGTGCCTGGAGTGCTAAAGGACAGGGGAAGTTCTCTAACTATGGCTACACCTTC
CAWSAKGQGKFSNYGYTF
>-|TRBJ1-6|-|TRBV28
TGTGCCAGCAGCAGGGATCGTAATTCACCCCTCCACTTT
CASSRDRNSPLHF
>-|TRBJ2-1|TRBD1|TRBV10-1
TGCGCCAGCAGTGAGTCGCGGGACAGGACGAACAATGAGCAGTTCTTC
CASSESRDRTNNEQFF
>many|TRBJ1-2|-|TRBV4-2
TGTGCCAGCAGCCAGGGAGGGACGGTCTATGGCTACACCTTC
CASSQGGTVYGYTF
>-|TRBJ2-2|-|TRBV3-1/TRBV3-2
TGTGCCAGCAGCCAAGATAGGACTTTCACCGGGGAGCTGTTTTTT
CASSQDRTFTGELFF
>-|TRBJ2-7|-|TRBV19
TGTGCCAGTAGTATTTCGGGGGAGGACGCCGAGCAGTACTTC
CASSISGEDAEQYF
>-|TRBJ2-1|-|TRBV11-2
TGTGCCAGCAGCTTAGGTGTGGCTAGCCCCTACAATGAGCAGTTCTTC
CASSLGVASPYNEQFF
>-|TRBJ2-2|-|TRBV3-1/TRBV3-2
TGTGCCAGCAGCCAAGTACAGGGTTCCGGGGAGCTGTTTTTT
CASSQVQGSGELFF
>-|TRBJ2-3|-|TRBV5-8
TGTGCCAGCAGCTTGGTTTCCGTAGTCTCTGATACGCAGTATTTT
CASSLVSVVSDTQYF
>-|TRBJ1-3|-|TRBV27
TGTGCCAGCAGTTTATTTATGGGCGCTGGAAACACCATATATTTT
CASSLFMGAGNTIYF